The 4 T cell receptor beta chains in this list originate from one sample, sequenced in a study of blood T cell repertoires in COVID-19. TCRdb keeps only in-frame clones here, not all; method: immunoSEQ multiplex PCR. The sample has approximately 90,000 clones, approximately 85% seen once. Material for sequencing was peripheral blood. Receptors were obtained from a human donor in a cohort sampled during active COVID-19.

The rearrangement uses TRBV7-3 and TRBJ2-7, with D unclear. The V gene lost 1 base and the J gene lost 6 bases, with 7 bases spanning the gap. The CDR3 runs 12 residues. Per the germline V gene, CDR1 is SGHTA and CDR2 is FQGTGA. CDR3 loop: CASSLSLGEQYF. The CDR3 coding sequence is TGTGCCAGCAGCTTAAGCCTCGGCGAGCAGTACTTC.

The chain carries TRBV10-3 and TRBJ1-5; TRBD1 matches at 7 bases. CDR3 size: 16 residues. Germline V gene data show CDR1 as ENHRY and CDR2 as SYGVKD. Trimming at V came to 4 bases and at J to 0 bases, leaving 6 bases not matched to a gene. The CDR3 coding sequence is TGTGCCATCAGTGCAGGGGGACGCTATAGCAATCAGCCCCAGCATTTT. Encoded protein: CAISAGGRYSNQPQHF.

This chain connects TRBV28 to TRBJ1-1; maybe TRBD1 (5 bases). Deletions cut 2 bases from V and 3 bases from J, with 13 bases between. The germline gives CDR1 MDHEN, CDR2 SYDVKM. The length of the CDR3 is 15 residues. CDR3 sequence: CASSLGALGHTEAFF. CDR3 nucleotides: TGTGCCAGCAGTTTAGGCGCGCTGGGGCACACTGAAGCTTTCTTT.

This chain joins TRBV5-1 and TRBJ1-1; TRBD1 aligns across 8 bases. The V gene's germline CDR1 is SGHRS and CDR2 YFSETQ. CDR3 length: 15 residues. V was pared by 2 bases and J by 1 base, with 4 bases of the junction left unmatched. Here the CDR3 DNA reads TGCGCCAGCAGCTTACAGGGGGGAGAGAACACTGAAGCTTTCTTT. Amino acids: CASSLQGGENTEAFF. The full variable domain, completed using reference TRBV5-1 and TRBJ1-1, is KAGVTQTPRYLIKTRGQQVTLSCSPISGHRSVSWYQQTPGQGLQFLFEYFSETQRNKGNFPGRFSGRQFSNSRSEMNVSTLELGDSALYLCASSLQGGENTEAFFGQGTRLTVV.